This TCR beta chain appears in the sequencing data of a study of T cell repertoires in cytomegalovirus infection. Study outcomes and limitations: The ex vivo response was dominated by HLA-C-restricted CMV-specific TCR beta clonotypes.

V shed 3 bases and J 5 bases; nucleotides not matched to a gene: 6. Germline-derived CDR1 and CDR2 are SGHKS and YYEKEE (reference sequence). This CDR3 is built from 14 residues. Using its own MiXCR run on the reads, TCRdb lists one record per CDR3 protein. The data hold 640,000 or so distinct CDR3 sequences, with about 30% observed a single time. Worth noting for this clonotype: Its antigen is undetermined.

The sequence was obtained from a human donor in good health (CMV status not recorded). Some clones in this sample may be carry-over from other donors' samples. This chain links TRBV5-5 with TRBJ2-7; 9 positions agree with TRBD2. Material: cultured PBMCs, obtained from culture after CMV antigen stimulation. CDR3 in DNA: TGTGCCAGCAGCTATAGCGGGGGACTCGACGAGCAGTACTTC. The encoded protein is CASSYSGGLDEQYF.